This TCR beta chain was sequenced in a study of shared clonotypes between healthy human individuals. Whole-study results and caveats: Generation probabilities were higher for clonotypes shared across all four sorted-subset donors than for unshared ones. Naive subsets, compared against memory subsets, generally had larger estimated richness values.

Details on this clone: Its specificity is unknown.

The germline CDR1 and CDR2 sequences are MDHEN and SYDVKM. The CDR3 runs 15 residues. V was pared by 3 bases and J by 5 bases, with 17 bases between. The assay was immunoSEQ multiplex PCR, and TCRdb's table has in-frame clones only and misses some. Counted here are 2 million to 3 million clones, under 95% occurring once; the ten biggest clones make up 0.36%. The sample was naive CD4+ T cells from PBMCs. Subset defined: CD45RA+ positively selected. The chain carries TRBV28 and TRBJ2-7, with D perhaps given as TRBD1 or TRBD2 (5 bases each). The receptor comes from a man younger than 30 in good health. Some clones in this sample may be carry-over from other donors' samples. In nucleotides, the CDR3 is TGTGCCAGCAGTTTGGCCGGGACCCAAAGGGACGAGCAGTACTTC. The encoded protein is CASSLAGTQRDEQYF.